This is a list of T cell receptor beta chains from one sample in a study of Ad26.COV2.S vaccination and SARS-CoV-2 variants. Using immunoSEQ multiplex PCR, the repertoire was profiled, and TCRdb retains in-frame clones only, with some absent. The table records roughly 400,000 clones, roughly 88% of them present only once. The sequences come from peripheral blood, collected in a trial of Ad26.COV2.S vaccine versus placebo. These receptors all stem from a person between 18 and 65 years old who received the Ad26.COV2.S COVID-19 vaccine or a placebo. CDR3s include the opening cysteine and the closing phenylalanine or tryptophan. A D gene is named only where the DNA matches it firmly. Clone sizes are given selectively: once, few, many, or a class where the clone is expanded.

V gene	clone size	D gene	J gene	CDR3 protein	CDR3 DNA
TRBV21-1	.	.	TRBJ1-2	CASSESWQLNSYGYTF	TGTGCCAGCAGCGAGAGTTGGCAACTCAACTCTTATGGCTACACCTTC
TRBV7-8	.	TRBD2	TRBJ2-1	CASSPDGAGGYNEQFF	TGTGCCAGCAGCCCCGATGGAGCGGGAGGTTACAATGAGCAGTTCTTC
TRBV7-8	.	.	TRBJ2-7	CASSLSSGVTDEQYF	TGTGCCAGCAGCTTATCGTCGGGAGTTACCGACGAGCAGTACTTC
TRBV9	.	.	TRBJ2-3	CASSVVAVDTQYF	TGTGCCAGCAGCGTAGTTGCAGTGGATACGCAGTATTTT
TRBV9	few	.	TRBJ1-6	CASSVEVRDSPLHF	TGTGCCAGCAGCGTAGAGGTCAGGGATTCACCCCTCCACTTT
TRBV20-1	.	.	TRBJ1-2	CSADGQYGYTF	TGCAGTGCTGACGGACAGTATGGCTACACCTTC
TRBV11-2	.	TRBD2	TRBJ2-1	CASSSSGVSYNEQFF	TGTGCCAGCAGCTCGAGCGGGGTCAGCTACAATGAGCAGTTCTTC
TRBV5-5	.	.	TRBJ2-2	CASSLATGLNTGELFF	TGTGCCAGCAGCTTAGCGACAGGTTTAAACACCGGGGAGCTGTTTTTT
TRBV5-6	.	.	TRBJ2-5	CASSSGAGRETQYF	TGTGCCAGCAGCTCAGGGGCGGGTCGGGAGACCCAGTACTTC
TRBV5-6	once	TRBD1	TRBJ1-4	CASSYGTADNEKLFF	TGTGCCAGCAGCTACGGGACAGCCGATAATGAAAAACTGTTTTTT
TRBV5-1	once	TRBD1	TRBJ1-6	CASSLGTGWNSPLHF	TGCGCCAGCAGCTTGGGGACAGGGTGGAATTCACCCCTCCACTTT
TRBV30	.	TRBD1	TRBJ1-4	CAWSAPGQGNEKLFF	TGTGCCTGGAGCGCCCCCGGACAGGGGAATGAAAAACTGTTTTTT
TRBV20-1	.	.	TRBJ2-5	CSASRQQETQYF	TGCAGTGCTAGTCGGCAGCAAGAGACCCAGTACTTC
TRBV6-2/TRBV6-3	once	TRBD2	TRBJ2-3	CASSETSGRGTDTQYF	TGTGCCAGCAGTGAGACTAGCGGGAGGGGCACAGATACGCAGTATTTT
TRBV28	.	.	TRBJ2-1	CASSLYGRAYNEQFF	TGTGCCAGCAGTTTATACGGGCGGGCCTACAATGAGCAGTTCTTC
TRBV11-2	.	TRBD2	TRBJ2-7	CASSPRLAGTRYEQYF	TGTGCCAGCAGCCCACGACTAGCGGGGACCCGCTACGAGCAGTACTTC
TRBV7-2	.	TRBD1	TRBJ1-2	CASSPKIRTGARGYTF	TGTGCCAGCAGCCCCAAAATAAGGACAGGGGCGCGTGGCTACACCTTC
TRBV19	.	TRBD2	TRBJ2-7	CASRERRGEQYF	TGTGCCAGTAGAGAGCGGCGGGGGGAGCAGTACTTC
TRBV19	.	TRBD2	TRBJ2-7	CASSLASGSYEQYF	TGTGCCAGTAGCCTTGCTAGCGGGAGCTACGAGCAGTACTTC
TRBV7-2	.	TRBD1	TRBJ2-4	CASSPRQGTRGQYF	TGTGCCAGCAGCCCGCGACAGGGAACACGGGGTCAGTACTTC
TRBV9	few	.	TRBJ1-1	CASSLKTQNTEAFF	TGTGCCAGCAGCTTGAAGACCCAGAACACTGAAGCTTTCTTT
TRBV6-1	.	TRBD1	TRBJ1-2	CASSDDRGVGGYTF	TGTGCCAGCAGTGATGACAGGGGGGTCGGTGGCTACACCTTC
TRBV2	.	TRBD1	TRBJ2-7	CASSGPLAGGPYEQYF	TGTGCCAGCAGTGGACCCCTGGCAGGGGGCCCCTACGAGCAGTACTTC
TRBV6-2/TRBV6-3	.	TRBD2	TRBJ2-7	CASSYGRSSGRRNEQYF	TGTGCCAGCAGTTACGGGAGGTCTAGCGGGAGGAGAAACGAGCAGTACTTC
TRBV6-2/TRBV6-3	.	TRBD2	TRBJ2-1	CASSTSGDPYNEQFF	TGTGCCAGCAGCACTAGCGGGGACCCCTACAATGAGCAGTTCTTC
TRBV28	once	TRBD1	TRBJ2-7	CASSLMVLGQGFHEQYF	TGTGCCAGCAGTTTAATGGTTTTGGGACAGGGTTTCCACGAGCAGTACTTC
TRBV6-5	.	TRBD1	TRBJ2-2	CASNPTGGTGELFF	TGTGCCAGCAACCCGACAGGGGGGACCGGGGAGCTGTTTTTT
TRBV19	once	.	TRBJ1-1	CASSIRGLGTEAFF	TGTGCCAGTAGTATCAGGGGCCTAGGCACTGAAGCTTTCTTT
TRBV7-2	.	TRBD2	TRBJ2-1	CASSLEGLALEQFF	TGTGCCAGCAGCCTAGAAGGACTAGCCCTTGAGCAGTTCTTC
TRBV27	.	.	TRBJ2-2	CASSPRSYTGELFF	TGTGCCAGCAGTCCGCGGTCGTACACCGGGGAGCTGTTTTTT
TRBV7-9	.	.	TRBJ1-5	CATSGVGVGNQPQHF	TGTGCCACCTCAGGTGTCGGTGTAGGCAATCAGCCCCAGCATTTT
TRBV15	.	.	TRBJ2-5	CATSRDWVGERGETQYF	TGTGCCACCAGCAGAGATTGGGTGGGAGAACGGGGAGAGACCCAGTACTTC
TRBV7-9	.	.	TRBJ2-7	CASSFSRGSYEQYF	TGTGCCAGCAGCTTCTCCCGGGGGAGCTACGAGCAGTACTTC
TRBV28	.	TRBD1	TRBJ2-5	CAYSPYRGRTETQYF	TGTGCCTATAGCCCTTACAGGGGGCGCACAGAGACCCAGTACTTC
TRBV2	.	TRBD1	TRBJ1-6	CASTQGDSNSPLHF	TGTGCCAGCACCCAGGGGGACAGCAATTCACCCCTCCACTTT
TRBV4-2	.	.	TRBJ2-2	CASSQEASTTNTGELFF	TGTGCCAGCAGCCAAGAGGCTAGCACTACGAACACCGGGGAGCTGTTTTTT
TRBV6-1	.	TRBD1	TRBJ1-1	CASSEANWDRVTEAFF	TGTGCCAGCAGTGAAGCAAATTGGGACAGGGTCACTGAAGCTTTCTTT
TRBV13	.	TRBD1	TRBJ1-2	CASSSRTDRGHGYTF	TGTGCCAGCAGCTCCCGCACGGACAGGGGGCATGGCTACACCTTC
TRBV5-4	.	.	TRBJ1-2	CASSETGTNYGYTF	TGTGCCAGCAGCGAGACAGGCACTAACTATGGCTACACCTTC
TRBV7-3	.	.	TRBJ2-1	CASSRIGALNEQFF	TGTGCCAGCAGCCGCATAGGGGCCCTAAATGAGCAGTTCTTC